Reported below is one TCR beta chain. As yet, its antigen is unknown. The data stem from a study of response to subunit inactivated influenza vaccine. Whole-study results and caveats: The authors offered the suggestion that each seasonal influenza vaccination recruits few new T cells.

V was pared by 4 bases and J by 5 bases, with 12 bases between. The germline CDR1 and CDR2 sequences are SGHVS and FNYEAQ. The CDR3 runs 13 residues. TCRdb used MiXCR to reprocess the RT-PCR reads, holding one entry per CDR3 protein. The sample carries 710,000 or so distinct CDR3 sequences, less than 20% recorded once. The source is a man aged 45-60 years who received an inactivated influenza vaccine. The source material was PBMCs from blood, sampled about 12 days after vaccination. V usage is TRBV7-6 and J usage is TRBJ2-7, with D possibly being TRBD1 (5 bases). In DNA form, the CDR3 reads TGTGCCAGCAGCTCGCGGCAGGGCCACGAGCAGTACTTC. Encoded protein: CASSSRQGHEQYF. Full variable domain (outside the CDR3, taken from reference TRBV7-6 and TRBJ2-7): GAGVSQSPRYKVTKRGQDVALRCDPISGHVSLYWYRQALGQGPEFLTYFNYEAQQDKSGLPNDRFSAERPEGSISTLTIQRTEQRDSAMYRCASSSRQGHEQYFGPGTRLTVT.